The 7 T cell receptor beta chains below all came from one sample that was sequenced in a study of blood T cell repertoires in COVID-19 (dated by TCRdb to the early 2020s). Library preparation used the immunoSEQ multiplex PCR assay. TCRdb's version of the immuneACCESS table is confined to in-frame rearrangements and falls short of the full clone set. An unresolved V gene accounts for under half of the shortfall where checked; the remainder is of unknown origin. This sample has roughly 300,000 clones in its table, and more than 70% of those were observed once. Approximately 8% of the sample goes to the ten largest clones. Sequenced material: peripheral blood. The receptors shown here come from a woman between 45 and 65 years old who had recovered from COVID-19.

The rearrangement links TRBV4-3 to TRBJ1-2; TRBD1 might be the D (6 bases). CDR3 size: 16 residues. Germline lookup yields CDR1 LGHNA and CDR2 YSLEER. The V and J ends lost 1 base and 0 bases respectively, with 12 bases between them. The CDR3 loop reads CASSQAGQFANYGYTF. The DNA for the CDR3 is TGCGCCAGCAGCCAAGCAGGACAGTTCGCTAACTATGGCTACACCTTC.

This clone has just one count. This chain links TRBV5-4 with TRBJ1-2; the match to TRBD1 covers 7 bases. The CDR3 consists of 14 residues. CDR1 SGHNT and CDR2 YYREEE come from the germline V gene (reference sequence). J gave up 4 bases and V 7 bases, and 10 bases lay outside the gene matches. CDR3 region: CASRRQGGLYGYTF. CDR3 sequence (DNA): TGTGCCAGCCGGAGACAGGGTGGGCTCTATGGCTACACCTTC.

Worth noting for this clone: This specimen includes other DNA sequences encoding the same CDR3. The chain uses TRBV19 and TRBJ1-5; 8 bases fit TRBD1. Germline CDR1 and CDR2: LNHDA and SQIVND (reference sequence). The CDR3 sequence is 14 residues long. The ends lost 3 bases at V and 4 bases at J; junction bases unmatched: 2. The CDR3 sequence: CASSITGGNQPQHF. Here the CDR3 DNA reads TGTGCCAGTAGTATCACAGGGGGAAATCAGCCCCAGCATTTT.

The chain has TRBV29-1 and TRBJ1-3; TRBD1 might be the D (5 bases). Deletions cut 6 bases from V and 0 bases from J, with 12 bases between. Per the germline V gene, CDR1 is SQVTM and CDR2 is ANQGSEA. This CDR3 contains 14 residues. The CDR3 protein is CSVLQGYSGNTIYF. The CDR3 DNA follows: TGCAGCGTACTTCAGGGCTACTCTGGAAACACCATATATTTT.

Only one count was recorded for this clone. This chain joins TRBV4-2 and TRBJ2-7; 8 bases align to TRBD1. The CDR3 runs to 14 residues. V shed 1 base, J shed 5 bases, and the junction held 4 bases outside the gene matches. Germline V gene lookup returns CDR1 LGHNA and CDR2 YNFKEQ. CDR3 in amino acids: CASSQGQGADEQYF. CDR3 DNA sequence: TGTGCCAGCAGCCAAGGCCAGGGGGCGGACGAGCAGTACTTC.

The V call is TRBV7-3, the J call TRBJ2-5; 8 bases agree with TRBD1. Germline values: CDR1 SGHTA, CDR2 FQGTGA. Germline trimming cut 5 bases from V and 1 base from J; bases unmatched to any gene: 15. This CDR3 spans 18 amino acids. Here the CDR3 reads CASSRPPGQDHLQETQYF. DNA for the CDR3: TGTGCCAGCAGCCGACCACCGGGACAGGACCACCTCCAAGAGACCCAGTACTTC.

This chain links TRBV5-1 with TRBJ2-6; 7 nucleotides match TRBD1. CDR3 size: 19 residues. The V segment lost 4 bases and the J segment 0 bases; nucleotides outside the gene matches: 13. Germline CDR1 SGHRS, CDR2 YFSETQ. The CDR3 is CASSPTGTASPSGANVLTF. Written as DNA, the CDR3 is TGCGCCAGCAGCCCAACCGGGACAGCGTCCCCCTCTGGGGCCAACGTCCTGACTTTC.